This T cell receptor beta chain stems from a study of post-analysis software for immune sequencing data. Study-wide context: Recorded subtypes: relapsing-remitting, secondary progressive, progressive-relapsing; some patients unannotated. Broader study findings: Batch-matched samples strongly co-clustered by F measure. Controls significantly exceeded multiple sclerosis patients in normalized Chao1 diversity. About 5 TRBV segments, including TRBV5-6, TRBV5-1 and TRBV20-1, were more frequent in patients than controls.

The authors incorporated unique molecular identifiers into the TCR beta cDNA libraries. T cells, about 0.85 to 11 million of them, yielded some 540,000 cDNA molecules. Each CDR3 protein is one row after TCRdb ran MiXCR on the PCR reads. The table includes about 820,000 distinct CDR3 sequences, around 53% detected once. For this clonotype: Its antigen is undetermined.

The V gene end was trimmed by 3 bases and the J gene end by 3 bases; junction bases not matched to a gene: 8. Germline loops: CDR1 SQVTM, CDR2 ANQGSEA. The CDR3 is 17 residues long. The receptor's source is a girl between 10 and 17 years old with multiple sclerosis. Sequencing used blood. This chain links TRBV29-1 with TRBJ2-3, with TRBD2 matching 14 bases. The CDR3 nucleotides are TGCAGCGTTGATAAACCGGGACTAGCGGGGGAGACAGATACGCAGTATTTT. Protein product: CSVDKPGLAGETDTQYF.